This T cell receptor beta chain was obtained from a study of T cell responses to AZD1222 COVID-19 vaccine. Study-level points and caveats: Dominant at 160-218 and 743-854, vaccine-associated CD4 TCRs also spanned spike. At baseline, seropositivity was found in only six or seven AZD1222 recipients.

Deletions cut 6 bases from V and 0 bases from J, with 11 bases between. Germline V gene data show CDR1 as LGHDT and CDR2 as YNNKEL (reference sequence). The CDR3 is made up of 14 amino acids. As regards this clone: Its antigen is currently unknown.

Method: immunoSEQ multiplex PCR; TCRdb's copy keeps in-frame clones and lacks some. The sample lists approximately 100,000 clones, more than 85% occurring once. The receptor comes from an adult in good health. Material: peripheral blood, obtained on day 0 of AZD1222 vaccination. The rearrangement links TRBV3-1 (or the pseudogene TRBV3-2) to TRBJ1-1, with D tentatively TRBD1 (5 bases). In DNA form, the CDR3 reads TGTGCCAGCAGGGCAGGGAATATGAACACTGAAGCTTTCTTT. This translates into CASRAGNMNTEAFF.